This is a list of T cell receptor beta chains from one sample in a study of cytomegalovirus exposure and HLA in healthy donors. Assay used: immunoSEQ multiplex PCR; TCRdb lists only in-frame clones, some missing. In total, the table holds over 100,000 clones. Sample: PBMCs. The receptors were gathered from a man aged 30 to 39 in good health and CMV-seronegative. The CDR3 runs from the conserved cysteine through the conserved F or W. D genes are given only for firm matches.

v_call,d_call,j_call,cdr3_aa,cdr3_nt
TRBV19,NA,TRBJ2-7,CASSTSGTSYEQYF,TGTGCCAGTAGTACCTCGGGGACTTCCTACGAGCAGTACTTC
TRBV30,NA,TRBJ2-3,CACHSSLGTTDTQYF,TGTGCCTGCCACAGTAGCTTAGGGACTACAGATACGCAGTATTTT
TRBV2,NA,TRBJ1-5,CASSPAGVQPQHF,TGTGCCAGCAGCCCCGCAGGGGTGCAGCCCCAGCATTTT
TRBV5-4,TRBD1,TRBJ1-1,CASSWSTGGAFF,TGTGCCAGCAGCTGGTCGACAGGGGGAGCTTTCTTT
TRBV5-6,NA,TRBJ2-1,CASSLLSDTRESNEQFF,TGTGCCAGCAGCTTGCTGTCGGACACAAGGGAATCCAATGAGCAGTTCTTC
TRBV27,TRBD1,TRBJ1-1,CASSPQRTGGTEAFF,TGTGCCAGCAGTCCACAACGGACAGGGGGCACTGAAGCTTTCTTT
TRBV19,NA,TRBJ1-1,CASSVPGTLLRMNTEAFF,TGTGCCAGTAGTGTTCCGGGGACATTGCTGAGGATGAACACTGAAGCTTTCTTT
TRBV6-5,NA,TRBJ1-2,CASSYSMGGGYGYTF,TGTGCCAGCAGTTACTCGATGGGAGGGGGGTATGGCTACACCTTC
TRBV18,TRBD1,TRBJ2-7,CASSPEGGTGPF,TGTGCCAGCTCACCCGAGGGCGGGACAGGTCCATTC
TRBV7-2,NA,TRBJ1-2,CASSFLQGYGYTF,TGTGCCAGCAGCTTTTTACAGGGCTATGGCTACACCTTC
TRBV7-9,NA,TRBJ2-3,CASSLTEPFTQITQYF,TGTGCCAGCAGCTTGACAGAGCCTTTCACACAGATAACGCAGTATTTT
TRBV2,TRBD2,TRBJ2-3,CASSAPTSGGADTQYF,TGTGCCAGCAGTGCTCCGACTAGCGGGGGGGCAGATACGCAGTATTTT
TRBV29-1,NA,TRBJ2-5,CSVIGDFQETQYF,TGCAGCGTCATAGGGGACTTCCAAGAGACCCAGTACTTC
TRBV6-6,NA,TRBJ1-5,CASSMGQGTQPQHF,TGTGCCAGCAGCATGGGGCAGGGAACTCAGCCCCAGCATTTT
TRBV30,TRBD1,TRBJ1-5,CAWSVQGDQPQHF,TGTGCCTGGAGTGTACAGGGGGACCAGCCCCAGCATTTT
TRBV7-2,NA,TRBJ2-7,CASSLQGYEQYF,TGTGCCAGCAGCTTACAGGGCTACGAGCAGTACTTC
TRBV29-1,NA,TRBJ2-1,CSVEGVRVSYNEQFF,TGCAGCGTTGAAGGGGTGAGGGTTTCCTACAATGAGCAGTTCTTC
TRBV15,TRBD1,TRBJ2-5,CATSPRPGTGRHETQYF,TGTGCCACCAGCCCACGACCCGGGACAGGTCGGCACGAGACCCAGTACTTC
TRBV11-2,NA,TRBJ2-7,CASSPWAFEQYF,TGTGCCAGCAGCCCCTGGGCTTTCGAGCAGTACTTC
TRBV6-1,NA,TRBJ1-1,CASSTTENTEAFF,TGTGCCAGCAGCACCACAGAGAACACTGAAGCTTTCTTT
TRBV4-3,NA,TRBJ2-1,CASSQEAGYNEQFF,TGCGCCAGCAGCCAAGAGGCAGGGTACAATGAGCAGTTCTTC
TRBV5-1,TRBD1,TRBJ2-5,CASSLGQGAGETQYF,TGCGCCAGCAGCTTGGGACAGGGGGCCGGTGAGACCCAGTACTTC
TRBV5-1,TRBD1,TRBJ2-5,CASSFDRGETQYF,TGCGCCAGCAGCTTCGACAGGGGGGAGACCCAGTACTTC
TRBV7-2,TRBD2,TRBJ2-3,CASSFEAGLGTQYF,TGTGCCAGCAGCTTTGAAGCGGGGCTAGGTACGCAGTATTTT
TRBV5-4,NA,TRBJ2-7,CASSLDLSSYEQYF,TGTGCCAGCAGCTTGGACTTGAGCTCCTACGAGCAGTACTTC
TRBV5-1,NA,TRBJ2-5,CASSLSSVQETQYF,TGCGCCAGCAGCTTGTCATCAGTCCAAGAGACCCAGTACTTC
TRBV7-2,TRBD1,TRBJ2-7,CASSPSPGQGYYEQYF,TGTGCCAGCAGTCCCTCCCCGGGACAGGGATACTACGAGCAGTACTTC
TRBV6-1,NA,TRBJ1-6,CASGLQGFDSPLHF,TGTGCCAGCGGTCTCCAGGGATTCGATTCACCCCTCCACTTT
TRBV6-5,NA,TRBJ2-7,CASSYLAAYEQYF,TGTGCCAGCAGTTACCTGGCCGCTTACGAGCAGTACTTC
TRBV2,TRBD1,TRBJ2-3,CASSTQTGGTDTQYF,TGTGCCAGCAGTACCCAGACAGGGGGCACAGATACGCAGTATTTT
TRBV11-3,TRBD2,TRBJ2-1,CASSARGGVGSEQFF,TGTGCCAGCAGCGCCCGGGGGGGCGTCGGAAGTGAGCAGTTCTTC
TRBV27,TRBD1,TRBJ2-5,CASRRQGANQETQYF,TGTGCCAGCAGGAGGCAGGGGGCGAACCAAGAGACCCAGTACTTC
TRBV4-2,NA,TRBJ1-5,CASSQSTVSNQPQHF,TGTGCCAGCAGCCAGTCGACAGTTAGCAATCAGCCCCAGCATTTT
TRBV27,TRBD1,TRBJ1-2,CASSLYSTGTGDYGYTF,TGTGCCAGCAGTTTATACAGTACCGGGACAGGGGACTATGGCTACACCTTC
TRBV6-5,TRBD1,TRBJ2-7,CASSAPGQPTEQYF,TGTGCCAGCAGTGCCCCGGGACAGCCCACCGAGCAGTACTTC
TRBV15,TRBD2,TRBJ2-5,CATSLRGGAKETQYF,TGTGCCACCAGCTTGCGCGGGGGGGCCAAAGAGACCCAGTACTTC
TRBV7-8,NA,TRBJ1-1,CASSLLRDTEAFF,TGTGCCAGCAGCTTATTACGGGACACTGAAGCTTTCTTT
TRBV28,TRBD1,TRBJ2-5,CASGQVQETQYF,TGTGCCAGTGGACAGGTCCAAGAGACCCAGTACTTC
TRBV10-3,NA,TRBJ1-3,CAISGGTGGISGNTIYF,TGTGCCATCAGTGGGGGGACCGGGGGGATCTCTGGAAACACCATATATTTT
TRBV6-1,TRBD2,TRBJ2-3,CATRLASTDTQYF,TGTGCCACCAGACTAGCGTCCACAGATACGCAGTATTTT
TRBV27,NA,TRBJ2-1,CASSFPGVGVNEQFF,TGTGCCAGCAGTTTCCCGGGGGTGGGGGTCAATGAGCAGTTCTTC
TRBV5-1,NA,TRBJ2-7,CASSYSPAGASYEQYF,TGCGCCAGCAGCTACTCCCCAGCGGGCGCCTCCTACGAGCAGTACTTC
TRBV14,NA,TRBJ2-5,CASSQVGLGGWQETQYF,TGTGCCAGCAGCCAGGTCGGGCTGGGGGGTTGGCAAGAGACCCAGTACTTC
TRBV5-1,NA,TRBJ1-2,CASSDMGGEFYGYTF,TGCGCCAGCAGCGATATGGGTGGGGAGTTCTATGGCTACACCTTC
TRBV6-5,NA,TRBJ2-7,CASSSNRAPVYEQYF,TGTGCCAGCAGCAGCAACAGGGCGCCGGTCTACGAGCAGTACTTC
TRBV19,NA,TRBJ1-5,CASSTDTQGGNQPQHF,TGTGCCAGTAGTACGGACACCCAAGGGGGCAATCAGCCCCAGCATTTT
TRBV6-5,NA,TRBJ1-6,CASSSQTRNSPLHF,TGTGCCAGCAGTTCCCAAACTCGGAATTCACCCCTCCACTTT
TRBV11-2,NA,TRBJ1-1,CASSLDQSFEAFF,TGTGCCAGCAGCTTAGATCAGTCCTTTGAAGCTTTCTTT
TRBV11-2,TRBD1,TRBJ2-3,CASSSRGDREGDTQYF,TGTGCCAGCAGCTCCCGTGGGGACAGGGAGGGAGATACGCAGTATTTT
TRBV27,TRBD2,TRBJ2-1,CASSTSGGETYYNEQFF,TGTGCCAGCAGTACCAGCGGGGGGGAAACCTACTACAATGAGCAGTTCTTC
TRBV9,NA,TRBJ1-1,CASSGRRKNTEAFF,TGTGCCAGCAGCGGACGGAGGAAGAACACTGAAGCTTTCTTT
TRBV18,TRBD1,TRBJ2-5,CASSRDRGETQYF,TGTGCCAGCTCAAGGGACAGGGGAGAGACCCAGTACTTC
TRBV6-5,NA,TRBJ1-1,CASSYGGFTEAFF,TGTGCCAGCAGTTACGGGGGGTTCACTGAAGCTTTCTTT
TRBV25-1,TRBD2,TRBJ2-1,CASTVTSGAYNEQFF,TGTGCCAGCACCGTTACTAGCGGGGCCTACAATGAGCAGTTCTTC
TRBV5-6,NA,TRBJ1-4,CASSPRVSERSEKLFF,TGTGCCAGCAGCCCCAGAGTGTCGGAGCGGAGTGAAAAACTGTTTTTT
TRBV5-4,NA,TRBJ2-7,CASSLGARGGLEQYF,TGTGCCAGCAGCTTGGGGGCGAGGGGGGGTCTAGAGCAGTACTTC
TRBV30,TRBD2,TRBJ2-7,CAAGGPYEQYF,TGTGCCGCGGGGGGACCCTACGAGCAGTACTTC
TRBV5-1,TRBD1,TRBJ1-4,CASSLSPSGQGAGEKLFF,TGCGCCAGCAGCCTATCTCCCTCAGGACAGGGGGCAGGTGAAAAACTGTTTTTT
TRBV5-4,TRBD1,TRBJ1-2,CASSPTGGGYTF,TGTGCCAGCAGCCCGACAGGGGGGGGCTACACCTTC
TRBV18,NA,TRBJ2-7,CASSLSRDLPAEQYF,TGTGCCAGCTCACTGTCCCGGGACTTGCCCGCCGAGCAGTACTTC